This T cell receptor beta chain was found in a study of cytomegalovirus exposure and HLA in healthy donors. The primer mix had 60 Vbeta and 13 Jbeta primers. TCRdb's copy holds only in-frame clones and misses some; the assay was immunoSEQ multiplex PCR. The sample records some 130,000 clones, approximately 80% being singletons. In this sample, this clone turned up a few times. The sequence derives from a male donor in good health and CMV-seropositive. The sequencing sample was made of PBMCs.

CDR3 sequence reads: CASSPSRAGEELFF. DNA for the CDR3: TGTGCCAGCAGCCCTTCCCGGGCTGGGGAGGAACTGTTTTTT. The chain links TRBV7-2 to TRBJ1-4, with D unresolved. The V gene lost 5 bases and the J gene lost 12 bases, with 19 bases spanning the gap. The CDR3 loop spans 14 amino acids. Per germline, CDR1 SGHTA and CDR2 FQGNSA. Supplemented by reference TRBV7-2 and TRBJ1-4, the full variable domain reads GAGVSQSPSNKVTEKGKDVELRCDPISGHTALYWYRQSLGQGLEFLIYFQGNSAPDKSGLPSDRFSAERTGGSVSTLTIQRTQQEDSAVYLCASSPSRAGEELFFGSGTQLSVL.